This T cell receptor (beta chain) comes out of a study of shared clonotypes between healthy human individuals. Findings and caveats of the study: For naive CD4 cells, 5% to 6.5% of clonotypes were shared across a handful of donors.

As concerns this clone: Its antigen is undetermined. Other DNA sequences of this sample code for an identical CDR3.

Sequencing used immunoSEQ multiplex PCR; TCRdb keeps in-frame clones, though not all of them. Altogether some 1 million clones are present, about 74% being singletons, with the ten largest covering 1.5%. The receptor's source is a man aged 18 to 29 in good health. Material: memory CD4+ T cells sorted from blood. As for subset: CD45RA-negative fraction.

CDR3 in amino acids: CASSLDRGPSYEQYF. In DNA form, the CDR3 reads TGTGCCAGCAGCTTAGACAGGGGGCCCTCCTACGAGCAGTACTTC. This chain uses TRBV11-2 with TRBJ2-7; TRBD1 aligns across 8 bases. This CDR3 spans 15 amino acids. The germline V gene has CDR1 SGHAT and CDR2 FQNNGV. V lost 0 bases to trimming and J lost 0 bases; unmatched junction nucleotides: 1.